Detailed here is one TCR beta chain. Its antigen is not yet known. No qualities accompany the bases; no much larger clone lies one base away. The sample originates from a study of technical replicates of blood from four donors (dated 2017 in TCRdb). The method behind the library was the immunoSEQ multiplex PCR assay. Imported from immuneACCESS, the table was reduced by TCRdb to in-frame sequences with V and J called. These copies leave out some clones; in studies compared against another copy, an unresolved V gene accounts for under half, and the cause of the remainder is not known. The sample table holds more than 65,000 clones, of which 90% to 95% were seen once. The ten most abundant clones make up approximately 0.41% of the sample. The clonotype originates from a human donor in good health. The sample taken for sequencing was T cells isolated from PBMCs.

The nucleotides read TGTGCCTGGAGTGTAACAACAGGGCTCTCTGGGGCCAACGTCCTGACTTTC. Translated, this is CAWSVTTGLSGANVLTF. In this chain, TRBV30 is recombined with TRBJ2-6; the D segment could be TRBD1, given 6 matching bases. From a lookup of the germline V gene (reference sequence), CDR1 and CDR2 are GTSNPN and SVGIG. V is shortened by 0 bases, J by 0 bases, and the region joining them spans 12 bases. Reading from cysteine to phenylalanine, the CDR3 counts 17 amino acids. Only the CDR3 portion is preserved as DNA: 51 bases, with reading frame beginning at the first base.